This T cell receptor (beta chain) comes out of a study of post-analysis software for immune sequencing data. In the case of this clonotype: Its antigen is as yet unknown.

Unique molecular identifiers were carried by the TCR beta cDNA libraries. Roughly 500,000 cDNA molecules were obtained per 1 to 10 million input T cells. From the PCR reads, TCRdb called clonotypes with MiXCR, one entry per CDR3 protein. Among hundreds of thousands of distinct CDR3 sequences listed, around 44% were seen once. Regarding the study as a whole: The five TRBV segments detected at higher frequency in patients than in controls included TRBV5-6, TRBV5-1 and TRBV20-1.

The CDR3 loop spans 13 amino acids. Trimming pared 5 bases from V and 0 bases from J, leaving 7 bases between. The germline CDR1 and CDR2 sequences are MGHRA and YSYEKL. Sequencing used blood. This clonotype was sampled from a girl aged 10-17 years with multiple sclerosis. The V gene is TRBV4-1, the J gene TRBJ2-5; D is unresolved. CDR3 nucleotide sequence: TGCGCCAGCAGCTCACAGTACCAAGAGACCCAGTACTTC. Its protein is CASSSQYQETQYF.